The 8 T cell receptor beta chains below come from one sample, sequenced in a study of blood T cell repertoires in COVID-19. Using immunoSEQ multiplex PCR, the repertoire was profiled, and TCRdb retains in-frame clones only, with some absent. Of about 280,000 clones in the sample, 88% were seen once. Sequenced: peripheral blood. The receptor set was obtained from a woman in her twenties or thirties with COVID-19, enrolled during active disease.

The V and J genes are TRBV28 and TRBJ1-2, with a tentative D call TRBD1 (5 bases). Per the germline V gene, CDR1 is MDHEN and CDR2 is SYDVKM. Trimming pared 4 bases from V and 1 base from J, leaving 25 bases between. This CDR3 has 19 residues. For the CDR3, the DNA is TGTGCCAGCAGTTCACCCCCGGGGCGCGGGGGTACAGATAACTATGGCTACACCTTC. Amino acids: CASSSPPGRGGTDNYGYTF.

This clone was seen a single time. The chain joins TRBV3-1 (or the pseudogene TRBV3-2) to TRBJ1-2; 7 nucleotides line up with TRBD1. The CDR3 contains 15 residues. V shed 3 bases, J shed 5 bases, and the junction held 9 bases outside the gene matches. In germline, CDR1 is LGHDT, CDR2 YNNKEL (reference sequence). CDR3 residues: CASSQTGTEVYGYTF. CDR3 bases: TGTGCCAGCAGCCAGACCGGGACAGAAGTATATGGCTACACCTTC.

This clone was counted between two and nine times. In nucleotides, the CDR3 is TGTGCCAGCAGCCAAGAAGCGGGAGTCGAAGAGCAGTACTTC. Protein sequence: CASSQEAGVEEQYF. This chain joins TRBV4-2 and TRBJ2-7, with 8 nucleotides matching TRBD2. The germline V gene has CDR1 LGHNA and CDR2 YNFKEQ. The CDR3 extends over 14 amino acids. The J segment lost 7 bases and the V segment lost 0 bases, leaving 5 bases of the junction unmatched.

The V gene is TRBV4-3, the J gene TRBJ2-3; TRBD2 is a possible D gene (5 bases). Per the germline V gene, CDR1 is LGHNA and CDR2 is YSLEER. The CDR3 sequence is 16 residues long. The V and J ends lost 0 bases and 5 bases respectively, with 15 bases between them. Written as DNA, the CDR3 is TGCGCCAGCAGCCAAGAAGCGGCCGGAGGCGGAGATACGCAGTATTTT. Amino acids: CASSQEAAGGGDTQYF.

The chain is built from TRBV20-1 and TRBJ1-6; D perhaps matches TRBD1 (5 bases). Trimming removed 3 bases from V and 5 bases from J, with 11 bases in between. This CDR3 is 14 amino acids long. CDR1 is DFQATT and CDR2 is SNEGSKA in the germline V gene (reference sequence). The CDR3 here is CSASRRANNSPLHF. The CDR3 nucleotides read TGCAGTGCTAGTCGCAGGGCAAATAATTCACCCCTCCACTTT.

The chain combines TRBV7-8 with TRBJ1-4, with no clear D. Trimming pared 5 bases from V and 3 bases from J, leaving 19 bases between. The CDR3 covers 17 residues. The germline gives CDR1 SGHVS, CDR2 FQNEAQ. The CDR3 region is CASSPRPTKAANEKLFF. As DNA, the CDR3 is TGTGCCAGCAGCCCCCGGCCTACAAAGGCGGCTAATGAAAAACTGTTTTTT.

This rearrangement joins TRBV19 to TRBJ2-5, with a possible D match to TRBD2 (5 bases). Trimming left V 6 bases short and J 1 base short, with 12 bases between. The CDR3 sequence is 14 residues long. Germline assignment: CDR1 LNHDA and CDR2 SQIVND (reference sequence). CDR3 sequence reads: CASRSGRFQETQYF. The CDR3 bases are TGTGCCAGTAGGAGCGGCCGGTTCCAAGAGACCCAGTACTTC. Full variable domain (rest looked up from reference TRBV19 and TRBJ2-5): DGGITQSPKYLFRKEGQNVTLSCEQNLNHDAMYWYRQDPGQGLRLIYYSQIVNDFQKGDIAEGYSVSREKKESFPLTVTSAQKNPTAFYLCASRSGRFQETQYFGPGTRLLVL.

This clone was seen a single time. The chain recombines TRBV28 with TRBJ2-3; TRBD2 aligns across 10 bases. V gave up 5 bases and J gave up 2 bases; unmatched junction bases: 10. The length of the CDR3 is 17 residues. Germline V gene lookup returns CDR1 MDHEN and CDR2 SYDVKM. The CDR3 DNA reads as TGTGCCAGCAGTCTGGGGGTAGCGGGAGGACACACAGATACGCAGTATTTT. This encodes CASSLGVAGGHTDTQYF.